The 16 T cell receptor beta chains presented below share a single source sample, sequenced in a study of cytomegalovirus exposure and HLA in healthy donors. Clones were read by immunoSEQ multiplex PCR, and TCRdb kept only the in-frame ones, dropping some. The table records tens of thousands of clones, around 96% of them present only once. The sample taken for sequencing was PBMCs. These TCRs come from a man in his late teens or twenties in good health and CMV-seronegative.

This clone was detected once. The chain uses TRBV5-6 and TRBJ2-1; 8 nucleotides agree with TRBD2. The CDR3 totals 17 residues. Germline V CDR1 and CDR2: SGHDT, YYEEEE. Trimming cost V 3 bases and J 2 bases; bases outside gene matches: 10. The CDR3 loop is CASSWPRGGRTYNEQFF. For the CDR3, the DNA is TGTGCCAGCAGCTGGCCCCGGGGGGGGAGGACCTACAATGAGCAGTTCTTC.

V gene TRBV29-1 combines with J gene TRBJ2-5; possible D gene TRBD1, 5 bases. Trimming removed 2 bases at V and 2 bases at J, with 15 bases between. The CDR3 contains 15 residues. Germline V gene lookup returns CDR1 SQVTM and CDR2 ANQGSEA. DNA for the CDR3: TGCAGCGTTGAAAGTAGCAGGGCCCAGCAAGAGACCCAGTACTTC. Translated, it gives CSVESSRAQQETQYF.

The J gene is TRBJ2-7, the V gene TRBV5-8, with 9 positions matching TRBD1. This CDR3 region has 16 residues. Per the germline V gene, CDR1 is SGHTS and CDR2 is YDEGEE. J was trimmed by 6 bases and V by 4 bases; bases with no gene match: 14. CDR3 nucleotides: TGTGCCAGCAGCCCCTGGGGGACAGGGAAAGTTGGCGAGCAGTACTTC. Translating gives CASSPWGTGKVGEQYF.

The chain recombines TRBV2 with TRBJ2-7, with D possibly being TRBD2 (5 bases). Germline assignment: CDR1 SNHLY and CDR2 FYNNEI. The length of the CDR3 is 16 residues. V dropped 1 base and J dropped 7 bases, with 20 bases sitting between them. The CDR3 DNA reads TGTGCCAGCAGTGAAGGGGGTGGAGGCCCCCTCGCGGAGCAGTACTTC. Amino acids: CASSEGGGGPLAEQYF.

CDR3: CASSLWSLTTGELFF. The CDR3 nucleotides are TGTGCCAGCAGCTTATGGAGTCTTACCACCGGGGAGCTGTTTTTT. The V call is TRBV7-9, the J call TRBJ2-2; D is unclear. This CDR3 contains 15 residues. Trimming stripped 2 bases from V and 4 bases from J, with 11 bases between. Germline V gene lookup returns CDR1 SEHNR and CDR2 FQNEAQ (reference sequence).

The chain recombines TRBV13 with TRBJ1-4; perhaps TRBD1 as D (6 bases). The ends were cut back, 5 bases at V and 4 bases at J, with 14 bases in the middle. The CDR3 runs 15 residues. CDR1 is PRHDT, CDR2 FYEKMQ, per germline (reference sequence). The CDR3 DNA reads TGTGCCAGCAGCCGAAGGGGGATTCGTAATGAAAAACTGTTTTTT. It specifies CASSRRGIRNEKLFF.

The CDR3 region is CASSPVTGPGTEAFF. The CDR3 DNA is TGTGCCAGCAGCCCAGTGACCGGTCCAGGAACTGAAGCTTTCTTT. The chain couples TRBV11-2 to TRBJ1-1; D uncertain. This CDR3 is built from 15 residues. Trimming pared 5 bases from V and 5 bases from J, leaving 18 bases between. The germline CDR1 and CDR2 sequences are SGHAT and FQNNGV.

The rearrangement joins TRBV4-3 to TRBJ2-2; D remains ambiguous. CDR1 is LGHNA and CDR2 is YSLEER in the germline V gene. Between the trimmed V and J ends, which lost 7 bases and 1 base, there was a span of 10 bases. The CDR3 runs 14 residues. The chain's CDR3 is CASTGPQNTGELFF. CDR3 bases: TGCGCCAGCACGGGTCCCCAGAACACCGGGGAGCTGTTTTTT.

CDR3: CAWSTPGLSSYNEQFF. The CDR3 DNA follows: TGTGCCTGGAGTACTCCCGGTTTAAGCTCCTACAATGAGCAGTTCTTC. This chain uses TRBV30 with TRBJ2-1; D is ambiguous. CDR1 and CDR2 from the germline V gene are GTSNPN and SVGIG (reference sequence). V lost 2 bases and J lost 0, with 14 bases in between. The CDR3 spans 16 residues. The full variable domain, completed using reference TRBV30 and TRBJ2-1, is SQTIHQWPATLVQPVGSPLSLECTVEGTSNPNLYWYRQAAGRGLQLLFYSVGIGQISSEVPQNLSASRPQDRQFILSSKKLLLSDSGFYLCAWSTPGLSSYNEQFFGPGTRLTVL.

V gene TRBV18 combines with J gene TRBJ2-2; D not certain. The CDR3 sequence is 13 residues long. The V and J ends lost 3 bases and 4 bases respectively, with 6 bases between them. Germline values: CDR1 KGHSH, CDR2 LQKENI. CDR3 loop: CASSPQFTGELFF. The CDR3 bases are TGTGCCAGCTCACCCCAGTTCACCGGGGAGCTGTTTTTT.

This clone appeared once. The CDR3 DNA sequence: TGTGCCAGCAGTGACAGAGCAGGGGGCAACAATGAGCAGTTCTTC. Protein: CASSDRAGGNNEQFF. This sequence joins TRBV6-4 and TRBJ2-1; the match to TRBD1 covers 8 bases. J lost 5 bases, V lost 2 bases, and 5 bases had no gene match. CDR3 length equals 15 residues. CDR1 is MRHNA and CDR2 is SNTAGT in the germline V gene.

The rearrangement joins TRBV15 to TRBJ1-1, with D maybe TRBD1 (5 bases). Per the germline V gene, CDR1 is LNHNV and CDR2 is YYDKDF (reference sequence). The CDR3 has 16 residues. The ends were cut back, 3 bases at V and 4 bases at J, with 18 bases in the middle. The CDR3 region is CATSRGGTVTGTEAFF. CDR3 DNA sequence: TGTGCCACCAGCAGGGGCGGGACGGTGACGGGCACTGAAGCTTTCTTT.

This chain links TRBV14 with TRBJ1-5; no definite D call. The CDR3 contains 14 residues. V lost 5 bases to trimming and J lost 0 bases, with 8 bases between them. The V gene's germline CDR1 is SGHDN and CDR2 FVKESK. CDR3 region: CASSGGSSNQPQHF. As DNA, the CDR3 is TGTGCCAGCAGCGGTGGGAGTAGCAATCAGCCCCAGCATTTT.

In its sample, this clone was seen once. This chain uses TRBV7-6 with TRBJ2-7; 7 bases match TRBD1. V gave up 3 bases and J gave up 5 bases; unmatched junction bases: 4. The length of the CDR3 is 13 residues. CDR1 SGHVS and CDR2 FNYEAQ come from the germline V gene. The CDR3 DNA reads TGTGCCAGCAGCTTGGGACAGATTGACGAGCAGTACTTC. Its translation is CASSLGQIDEQYF.

The CDR3 reads CATSSNRGPSDEQYF. The CDR3 nucleotides are TGTGCCACCAGCTCTAACAGGGGGCCGTCGGACGAGCAGTACTTC. V usage is TRBV15 and J usage is TRBJ2-7; 9 bases align to TRBD1. With 5 bases clipped from V and 5 bases from J, the junction kept 10 bases outside the gene matches. Germline V gives CDR1 LNHNV, CDR2 YYDKDF (reference sequence). CDR3 length equals 15 residues.

This chain connects TRBV27 to TRBJ2-5; weak D call: TRBD1 (8 bases). The germline V gene encodes CDR1 MNHEY and CDR2 SMNVEV (reference sequence). V lost 3 bases and J lost 4, with 18 bases in between. The CDR3 covers 16 residues. The CDR3 spells CASSFGGGRGRETQYF. DNA of the CDR3: TGTGCCAGCAGTTTTGGGGGGGGCAGGGGGCGAGAGACCCAGTACTTC.